The 11 T cell receptor beta chains presented below share a single source sample, sequenced in a study of blood T cell repertoires in COVID-19. The method was immunoSEQ multiplex PCR; TCRdb's version includes in-frame clones alone and lacks a portion of them. The sample contains more than 100,000 clones, around three quarters of which appear only once. Sequenced input: peripheral blood. These receptors came from a man in his 60s with active or convalescent COVID-19.

V and J are TRBV30 and TRBJ2-3, with 7 positions matching TRBD2. The CDR3 spans 14 residues. The V and J ends lost 3 bases and 1 base, in that order; junction bases with no gene match: 4. Germline V gives CDR1 GTSNPN, CDR2 SVGIG (reference sequence). CDR3 sequence reads: CAWRLAGGTDTQYF. The CDR3 DNA sequence: TGTGCCTGGAGACTTGCGGGGGGCACAGATACGCAGTATTTT.

This clone came up a few times. This chain uses TRBV6-2 or TRBV6-3 with TRBJ1-1; possibly TRBD1 for D (5 bases). Germline CDR1 and CDR2: MNHEY and SVGEGT. The V gene lost 0 bases and the J gene lost 3 bases, with 8 bases spanning the gap. CDR3 length: 14 amino acids. The CDR3 DNA is TGTGCCAGCAGTTACTCGGGGGGAGACACTGAAGCTTTCTTT. Encoded protein: CASSYSGGDTEAFF.

The chain recombines TRBV6-2 or TRBV6-3 with TRBJ1-2; maybe TRBD1 (6 bases). The CDR3 has 13 amino acids. CDR1 and CDR2 from the germline V gene are MNHEY and SVGEGT. The V end was cut by 2 bases, the J end by 7 bases, with 11 bases between. DNA for the CDR3: TGTGCCAGCAGTTACCAGGGGTACGGTGGCTACACCTTC. This translates into CASSYQGYGGYTF.

This chain connects TRBV5-6 to TRBJ2-1; 11 nucleotides match TRBD2. Trimming cost V 3 bases and J 9 bases; bases outside gene matches: 11. This CDR3 has 16 amino acids. Germline CDR1 is SGHDT and CDR2 is YYEEEE. For the CDR3, the DNA is TGTGCCAGCAGCTCCCCGAGGGCTAGCGGGAGGACTGAGCAGTTCTTC. Translating gives CASSSPRASGRTEQFF.

The chain recombines TRBV19 with TRBJ2-1; 7 nucleotides align to TRBD1. Germline V gene sequence: CDR1 LNHDA, CDR2 SQIVND (reference sequence). Unmatched junction bases numbered 7, after V lost 9 bases and J lost 5 bases. The CDR3 spans 13 residues. The CDR3 region has the DNA TGTGCCAGCCGGGACAGCCACAACAATGAGCAGTTCTTC. Translating gives CASRDSHNNEQFF.

V is TRBV19 and J is TRBJ2-1; TRBD2 agrees at 7 bases. Germline V gives CDR1 LNHDA, CDR2 SQIVND (reference sequence). This CDR3 spans 16 amino acids. Trimming cost V 5 bases and J 2 bases; bases outside gene matches: 9. DNA of the CDR3: TGTGCCAGTAGTGCCAAGCGGGGAGGACCCTACAATGAGCAGTTCTTC. It is translated as CASSAKRGGPYNEQFF.

The J gene is TRBJ2-3, the V gene TRBV11-1; D is possibly TRBD1 (6 bases). V dropped 5 bases and J dropped 3 bases, with 12 bases sitting between them. The V gene's germline CDR1 is SGHAT and CDR2 FQDESV (reference sequence). The CDR3 consists of 14 residues. In DNA form, the CDR3 reads TGTGCCAGCAGCCTTTCCAGGGGTACAGATACGCAGTATTTT. It translates to CASSLSRGTDTQYF.

V is TRBV6-4 and J is TRBJ2-5, with TRBD2 identical over 9 bases. The junction had 4 bases not matched to a gene; V was cut back by 6 bases and J by 2 bases. CDR1 is MRHNA and CDR2 is SNTAGT in the germline V gene. The CDR3 length is 14 residues. CDR3 residues: CASSDLAGQETQYF. The CDR3 region has the DNA TGTGCCAGCAGCGATCTAGCGGGACAAGAGACCCAGTACTTC.

This chain joins TRBV9 and TRBJ1-5; D may be TRBD1 (6 bases). The germline gives CDR1 SGDLS, CDR2 YYNGEE. The CDR3 runs 13 residues. Trimming stripped 3 bases from V and 4 bases from J, with 8 bases between. CDR3 DNA sequence: TGTGCCAGCAGCGCCAGGGGAAATCAGCCCCAGCATTTT. Amino acids: CASSARGNQPQHF.

This clone has just a few counts. The chain recombines TRBV5-1 with TRBJ2-7; 10 bases line up with TRBD2. J lost 0 bases, V lost 4 bases, and 19 bases had no gene match. CDR1 is SGHRS and CDR2 is YFSETQ in the germline V gene. The CDR3 spans 20 residues. DNA of the CDR3: TGCGCCAGCAGCAACCGGGACAGGTTAGGACTAGCGGTGCGCTCCTACGAGCAGTACTTC. Its protein product is CASSNRDRLGLAVRSYEQYF.

This chain connects TRBV6-6 to TRBJ1-5; TRBD1 aligns across 7 bases. Germline V lookup: CDR1 MNHNY, CDR2 SVGAGI (reference sequence). The CDR3 loop spans 16 amino acids. Trimming took 6 bases from V and 4 from J; bases not matched to a gene: 12. CDR3: CASSPGTANLNQPQHF. The CDR3, as DNA: TGTGCCAGCAGCCCAGGGACAGCAAATTTAAATCAGCCCCAGCATTTT.